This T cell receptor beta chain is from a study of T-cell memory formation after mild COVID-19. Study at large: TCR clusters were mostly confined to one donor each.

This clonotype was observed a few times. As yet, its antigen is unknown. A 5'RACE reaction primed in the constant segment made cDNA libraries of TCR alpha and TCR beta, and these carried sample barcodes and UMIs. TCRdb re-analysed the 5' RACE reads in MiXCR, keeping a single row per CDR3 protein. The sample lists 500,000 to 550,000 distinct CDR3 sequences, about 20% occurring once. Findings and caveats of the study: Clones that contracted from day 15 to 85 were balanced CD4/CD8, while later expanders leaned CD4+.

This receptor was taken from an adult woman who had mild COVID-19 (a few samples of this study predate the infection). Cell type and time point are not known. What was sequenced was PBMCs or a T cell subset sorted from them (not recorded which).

CDR3 DNA: TGCAGCGCTGAGTCGGGGCCGACGGATGAGCAGTTCTTC. Its protein is CSAESGPTDEQFF. The rearrangement uses TRBV29-1 and TRBJ2-1; D is possibly TRBD1 or TRBD2 (5 bases each). V lost 7 bases and J lost 8, with 18 bases in between. This CDR3 is built from 13 residues. CDR1 and CDR2 from the germline V gene are SQVTM and ANQGSEA.